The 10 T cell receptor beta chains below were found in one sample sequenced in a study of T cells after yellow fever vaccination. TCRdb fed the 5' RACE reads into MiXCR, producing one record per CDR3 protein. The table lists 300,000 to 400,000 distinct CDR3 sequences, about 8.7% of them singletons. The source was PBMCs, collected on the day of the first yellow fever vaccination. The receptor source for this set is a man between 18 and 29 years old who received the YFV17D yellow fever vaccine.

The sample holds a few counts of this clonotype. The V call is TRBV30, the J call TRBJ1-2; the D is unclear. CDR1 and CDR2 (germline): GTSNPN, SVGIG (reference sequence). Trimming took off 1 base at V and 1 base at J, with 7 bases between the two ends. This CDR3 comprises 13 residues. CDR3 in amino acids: CAWSAQINYGYTF. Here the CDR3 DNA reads TGTGCCTGGAGTGCTCAGATTAACTATGGCTACACCTTC. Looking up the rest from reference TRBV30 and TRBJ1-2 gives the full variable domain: SQTIHQWPATLVQPVGSPLSLECTVEGTSNPNLYWYRQAAGRGLQLLFYSVGIGQISSEVPQNLSASRPQDRQFILSSKKLLLSDSGFYLCAWSAQINYGYTFGSGTRLTVV.

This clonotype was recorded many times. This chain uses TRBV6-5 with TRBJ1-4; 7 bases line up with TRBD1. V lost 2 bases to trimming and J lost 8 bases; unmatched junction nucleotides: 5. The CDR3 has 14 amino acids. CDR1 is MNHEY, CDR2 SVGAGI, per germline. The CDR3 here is CASSYDRVWEKLFF. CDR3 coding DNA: TGTGCCAGCAGTTACGACAGGGTCTGGGAAAAACTGTTTTTT.

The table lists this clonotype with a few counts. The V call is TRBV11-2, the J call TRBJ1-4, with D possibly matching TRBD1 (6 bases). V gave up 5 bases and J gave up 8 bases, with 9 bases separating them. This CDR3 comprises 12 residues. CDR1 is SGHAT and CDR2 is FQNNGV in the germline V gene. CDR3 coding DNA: TGTGCCAGCAGCCGGGGGCCCGAAAAACTGTTTTTT. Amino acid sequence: CASSRGPEKLFF.

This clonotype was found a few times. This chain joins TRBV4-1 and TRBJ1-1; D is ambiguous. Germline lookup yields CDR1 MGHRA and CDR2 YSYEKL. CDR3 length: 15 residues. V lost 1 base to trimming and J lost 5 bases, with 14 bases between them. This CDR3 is CASSQARTQKTEAFF. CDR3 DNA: TGCGCCAGCAGCCAAGCCCGGACCCAGAAGACTGAAGCTTTCTTT.

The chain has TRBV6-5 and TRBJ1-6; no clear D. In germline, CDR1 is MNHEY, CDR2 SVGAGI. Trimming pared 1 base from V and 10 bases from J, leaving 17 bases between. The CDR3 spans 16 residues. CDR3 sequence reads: CASSYFLFLGSSPLHF. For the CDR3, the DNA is TGTGCCAGCAGTTACTTCCTCTTCCTCGGGTCCTCACCCCTCCACTTT.

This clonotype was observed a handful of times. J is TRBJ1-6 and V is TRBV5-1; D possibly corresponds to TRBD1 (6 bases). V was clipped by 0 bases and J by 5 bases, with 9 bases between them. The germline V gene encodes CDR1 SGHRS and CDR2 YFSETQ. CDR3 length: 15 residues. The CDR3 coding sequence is TGCGCCAGCAGCTTGGGGACAGACAATAATTCACCCCTCCACTTT. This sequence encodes CASSLGTDNNSPLHF. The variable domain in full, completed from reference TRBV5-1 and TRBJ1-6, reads KAGVTQTPRYLIKTRGQQVTLSCSPISGHRSVSWYQQTPGQGLQFLFEYFSETQRNKGNFPGRFSGRQFSNSRSEMNVSTLELGDSALYLCASSLGTDNNSPLHFGNGTRLTVT.

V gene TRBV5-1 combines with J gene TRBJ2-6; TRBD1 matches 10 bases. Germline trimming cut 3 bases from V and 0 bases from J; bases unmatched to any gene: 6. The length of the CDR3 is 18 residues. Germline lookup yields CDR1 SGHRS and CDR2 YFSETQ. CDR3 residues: CASSSGDRGFSGANVLTF. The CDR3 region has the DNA TGCGCCAGCAGCTCAGGGGACAGGGGATTCTCTGGGGCCAACGTCCTGACTTTC.

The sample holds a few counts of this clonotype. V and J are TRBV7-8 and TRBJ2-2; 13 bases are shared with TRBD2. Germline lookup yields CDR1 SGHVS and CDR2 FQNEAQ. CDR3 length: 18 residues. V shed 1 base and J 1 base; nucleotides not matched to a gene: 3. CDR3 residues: CASSLGGLAGVNTGELFF. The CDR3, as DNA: TGTGCCAGCAGCTTAGGTGGACTAGCGGGAGTGAACACCGGGGAGCTGTTTTTT.

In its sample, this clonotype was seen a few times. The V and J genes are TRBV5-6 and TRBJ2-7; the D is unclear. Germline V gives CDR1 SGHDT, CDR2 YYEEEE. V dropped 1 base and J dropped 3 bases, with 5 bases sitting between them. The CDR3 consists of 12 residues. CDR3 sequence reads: CASSLFNYEQYF. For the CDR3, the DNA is TGTGCCAGCAGCTTGTTCAACTACGAGCAGTACTTC.

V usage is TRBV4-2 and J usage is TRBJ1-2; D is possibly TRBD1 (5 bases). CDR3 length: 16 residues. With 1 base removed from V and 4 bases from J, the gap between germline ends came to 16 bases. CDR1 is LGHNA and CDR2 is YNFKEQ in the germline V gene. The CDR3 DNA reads TGTGCCAGCAGCCAAGCAAGGTTATCTGGGGCCTATGGCTACACCTTC. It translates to CASSQARLSGAYGYTF.